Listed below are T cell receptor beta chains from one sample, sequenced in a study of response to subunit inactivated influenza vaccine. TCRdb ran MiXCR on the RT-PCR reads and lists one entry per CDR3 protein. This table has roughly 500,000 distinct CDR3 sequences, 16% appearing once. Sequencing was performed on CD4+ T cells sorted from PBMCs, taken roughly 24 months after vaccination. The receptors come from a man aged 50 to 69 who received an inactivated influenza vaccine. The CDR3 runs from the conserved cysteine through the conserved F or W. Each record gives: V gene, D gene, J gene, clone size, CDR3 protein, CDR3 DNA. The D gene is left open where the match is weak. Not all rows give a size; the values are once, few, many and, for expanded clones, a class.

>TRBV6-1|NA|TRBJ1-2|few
CASSGAGGNYGYTF
TGTGCCAGCAGCGGAGCTGGGGGGAACTATGGCTACACCTTC
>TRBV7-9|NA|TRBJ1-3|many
CASSFPRRLGNTIYF
TGTGCCAGCAGCTTTCCCCGGAGGTTGGGAAACACCATATATTTT
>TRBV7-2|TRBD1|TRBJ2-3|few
CASSLRQGEADTQYF
TGTGCCAGCAGCTTACGCCAGGGGGAAGCAGATACGCAGTATTTT
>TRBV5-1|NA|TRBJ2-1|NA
CASSRLPGLHNEQFF
TGCGCCAGCAGCAGGTTACCGGGACTCCACAATGAGCAGTTCTTC
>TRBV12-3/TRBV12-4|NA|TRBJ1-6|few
CASSLERVRNSPLHF
TGTGCCAGCAGTTTAGAGAGGGTGCGGAATTCACCCCTCCACTTT
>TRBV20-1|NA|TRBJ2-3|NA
CSGLVVDTQYF
TGCAGTGGCCTAGTCGTAGATACGCAGTATTTT
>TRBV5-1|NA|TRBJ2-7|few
CASSFETSRSYEQYF
TGCGCCAGCAGCTTCGAAACTAGCCGCTCCTACGAGCAGTACTTC
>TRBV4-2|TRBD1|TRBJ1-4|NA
CASSQDWPPDRTYGEKLFF
TGTGCCAGCAGCCAAGATTGGCCACCGGACAGGACTTACGGTGAAAAACTGTTTTTT
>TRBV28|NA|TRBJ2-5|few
CASSLGGLGTQYF
TGTGCCAGCAGTTTGGGGGGGCTCGGTACCCAGTACTTC
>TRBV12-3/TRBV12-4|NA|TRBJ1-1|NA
CASSLRISEAFF
TGTGCCAGCAGTCTACGTATTTCTGAAGCTTTCTTT
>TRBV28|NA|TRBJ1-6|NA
CASSLMGNNSPLHF
TGTGCCAGCAGTTTAATGGGGAACAATTCACCCCTCCACTTT
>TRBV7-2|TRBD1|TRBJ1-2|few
CASSLAARGLYGYTF
TGTGCCAGCAGCTTAGCGGCCAGGGGGTTATATGGCTACACCTTC
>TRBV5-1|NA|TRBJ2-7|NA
CASSFRSPGEQYF
TGCGCCAGCAGCTTCAGGTCCCCCGGCGAGCAGTACTTC
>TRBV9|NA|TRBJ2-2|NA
CASSGGYNTNTGELFF
TGTGCCAGCAGCGGAGGCTATAATACGAACACCGGGGAGCTGTTTTTT
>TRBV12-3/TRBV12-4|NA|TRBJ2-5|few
CASSRKGETQYF
TGTGCCAGCAGTAGGAAGGGGGAGACCCAGTACTTC
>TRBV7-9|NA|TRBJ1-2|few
CASSLEDWRGYTF
TGTGCCAGCAGCTTAGAGGACTGGCGGGGCTACACCTTC
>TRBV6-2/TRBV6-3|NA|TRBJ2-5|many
CASRRDQTETQYF
TGTGCCAGCAGACGGGACCAAACGGAGACCCAGTACTTC
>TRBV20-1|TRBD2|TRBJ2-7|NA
CSAYPGGGRSTYEQYF
TGCAGTGCCTACCCCGGGGGGGGCCGCTCGACCTACGAGCAGTACTTC
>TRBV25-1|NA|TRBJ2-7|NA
CASSEGARNEQYF
TGTGCCAGCAGTGAGGGGGCGCGGAACGAGCAGTACTTC
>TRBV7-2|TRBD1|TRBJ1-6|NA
CASSSLQGSNSPLHF
TGTGCCAGCAGCTCCTTACAGGGGTCTAATTCACCCCTCCACTTT
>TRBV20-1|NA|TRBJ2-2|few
CSAQDYLKGGELFF
TGCAGTGCACAGGACTACTTGAAGGGCGGGGAGCTGTTTTTT
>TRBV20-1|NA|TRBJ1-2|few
CSAREPGTTPYGYTF
TGCAGTGCTAGAGAACCAGGGACAACACCCTATGGCTACACCTTC
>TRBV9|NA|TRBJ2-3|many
CASSFRPSIADTQYF
TGTGCCAGCAGCTTTCGACCCTCAATCGCAGATACGCAGTATTTT
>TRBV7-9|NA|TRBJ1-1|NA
CASSSRLINTEAFF
TGTGCCAGCAGCTCCCGTCTTATTAACACTGAAGCTTTCTTT
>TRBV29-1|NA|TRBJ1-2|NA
CSVRQVRSYGYTF
TGCAGCGTGAGACAGGTCCGGTCCTATGGCTACACCTTC
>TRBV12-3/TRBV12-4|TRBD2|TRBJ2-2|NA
CASSLGTSAGELFF
TGTGCCAGCAGTTTAGGTACTAGCGCCGGGGAGCTGTTTTTT